The 13 T cell receptor beta chains below were found in one sample sequenced in a study of cytomegalovirus exposure and HLA in healthy donors. Primers included in the PCR were 60 Vbeta and 13 Jbeta primers. TCRdb's table, derived via immunoSEQ multiplex PCR, lists solely in-frame clones and lacks some. The sample consists of some 180,000 clones, around 80% of them appearing once. The sequenced material came from PBMCs. The receptors come from a girl aged 10 to 17 in good health and CMV-seropositive.

The V and J genes are TRBV7-2 and TRBJ2-7, with D unclear. The CDR3 has 13 amino acids. V lost 3 bases to trimming and J lost 1 base, with 7 bases between them. Germline assignment: CDR1 SGHTA and CDR2 FQGNSA. CDR3 coding DNA: TGTGCCAGCAGCTTGACTTATTCCTACGAGCAGTACTTC. Encoded protein: CASSLTYSYEQYF.

The chain is built from TRBV25-1 and TRBJ2-5; a possible D gene is TRBD2 (6 bases). Trimming removed 2 bases at V and 2 bases at J, with 15 bases between. Germline V gene lookup returns CDR1 MGHDK and CDR2 SYGVNS. The CDR3 is made up of 16 amino acids. The CDR3 loop is CASSEDVWDSQETQYF. CDR3 DNA: TGTGCCAGCAGTGAAGATGTATGGGACTCACAAGAGACCCAGTACTTC.

V usage is TRBV10-2 and J usage is TRBJ2-7; 9 bases are a match to TRBD2. V was pared by 5 bases and J by 2 bases, with 4 bases of the junction left unmatched. CDR3 size: 14 residues. Germline V gene data show CDR1 as WSHSY and CDR2 as SAAADI. This CDR3 reads CASSRASGTYEQYF. The CDR3 DNA follows: TGCGCCAGCAGTCGGGCTAGCGGGACCTACGAGCAGTACTTC.

The rearrangement joins TRBV27 to TRBJ1-2, with 7 bases identical to TRBD1. CDR3 size: 12 residues. Trimming took 6 bases from V and 6 from J; bases not matched to a gene: 4. CDR1 MNHEY and CDR2 SMNVEV come from the germline V gene (reference sequence). This CDR3 is CASSQTGDGYTF. DNA of the CDR3: TGTGCCAGCAGCCAAACAGGGGATGGCTACACCTTC.

This sequence joins TRBV7-9 and TRBJ1-1; D is perhaps TRBD1 (6 bases). From germline, CDR1 is SEHNR and CDR2 FQNEAQ (reference sequence). This CDR3 spans 15 amino acids. Deletions cut 10 bases from V and 6 bases from J, with 24 bases between. The chain's CDR3 is CAIGGKGEGVAEAFF. The CDR3 DNA is TGTGCCATTGGTGGCAAGGGGGAGGGAGTCGCTGAAGCTTTCTTT.

The chain couples TRBV4-1 to TRBJ2-7; TRBD1 matches at 7 bases. CDR1 is MGHRA and CDR2 is YSYEKL in the germline V gene. The length of the CDR3 is 17 residues. V was pared by 2 bases and J by 0 bases, with 10 bases of the junction left unmatched. CDR3 bases: TGCGCCAGCAGCCAACGATTCGGACAGGCCAGCTCCTACGAGCAGTACTTC. Its protein product is CASSQRFGQASSYEQYF.

This chain connects TRBV7-9 to TRBJ2-7, with 10 bases fitting TRBD1. V dropped 3 bases and J dropped 1; count of bases not matched to a gene: 6. Germline CDR1 reads SEHNR; CDR2 reads FQNEAQ (reference sequence). This CDR3 comprises 16 residues. The CDR3, as DNA: TGTGCCAGCAGCTTGGACCCGGGACAGGGGTCCTACGAGCAGTACTTC. Its protein product is CASSLDPGQGSYEQYF. The full variable domain, in which reference TRBV7-9 and TRBJ2-7 provide the parts outside the CDR3, is DTGVSQNPRHKITKRGQNVTFRCDPISEHNRLYWYRQTLGQGPEFLTYFQNEAQLEKSRLLSDRFSAERPKGSFSTLEIQRTEQGDSAMYLCASSLDPGQGSYEQYFGPGTRLTVT.

The chain links TRBV30 to TRBJ2-3; D perhaps matches TRBD2 (5 bases). The V and J ends lost 6 bases and 1 base respectively, with 11 bases between them. CDR3 length: 13 residues. CDR1 is GTSNPN and CDR2 is SVGIG in the germline V gene (reference sequence). Here the CDR3 DNA reads TGTGCCTGCTCCACGCGGGGCACAGATACGCAGTATTTT. Residues: CACSTRGTDTQYF. The variable domain in full, completed from reference TRBV30 and TRBJ2-3, reads SQTIHQWPATLVQPVGSPLSLECTVEGTSNPNLYWYRQAAGRGLQLLFYSVGIGQISSEVPQNLSASRPQDRQFILSSKKLLLSDSGFYLCACSTRGTDTQYFGPGTRLTVL.

J is TRBJ2-2 and V is TRBV7-6; maybe TRBD2 (5 bases). The CDR3 runs 15 residues. CDR1 is SGHVS and CDR2 is FNYEAQ in the germline V gene. The germline V and J ends were trimmed by 4 bases and 6 bases, with 15 bases remaining between them. CDR3 DNA sequence: TGTGCCAGCAGCTCCCACTCCCGGGGAGCCGGGGAGCTGTTTTTT. Translating it yields CASSSHSRGAGELFF.

The chain combines TRBV29-1 with TRBJ1-1, with TRBD1 matching 7 bases. Germline assignment: CDR1 SQVTM and CDR2 ANQGSEA. This CDR3 is built from 12 residues. V lost 5 bases and J lost 4; bases outside the gene matches: 4. CDR3 in DNA: TGCAGCGTTTGGCAGGGGGGCACTGAAGCTTTCTTT. Its protein product is CSVWQGGTEAFF.

The chain employs TRBV18 and TRBJ1-1; 8 bases line up with TRBD1. Trimming took 6 bases from V and 4 from J; bases not matched to a gene: 13. This CDR3 comprises 16 residues. From germline, CDR1 is KGHSH and CDR2 LQKENI. The CDR3 spells CASSLSARDRGTEAFF. The CDR3 nucleotides read TGTGCCAGCTCCCTCAGCGCCCGTGACAGGGGCACTGAAGCTTTCTTT.

The chain combines TRBV19 with TRBJ1-2; D remains unclear. With 5 bases removed from V and 3 bases from J, the gap between germline ends came to 4 bases. This CDR3 is built from 11 residues. Per the germline V gene, CDR1 is LNHDA and CDR2 is SQIVND (reference sequence). The CDR3 region has the DNA TGTGCCAGTAGTCGAGACTATGGCTACACCTTC. Encoded protein: CASSRDYGYTF.

This clone showed up just a few times. The chain carries TRBV5-1 and TRBJ2-7; D unclear. The V end lost 0 bases, the J end lost 3 bases, and 22 bases lay between the germline ends. The germline gives CDR1 SGHRS, CDR2 YFSETQ. This CDR3 region has 18 residues. In nucleotides, the CDR3 is TGCGCCAGCAGCTTGGCTAACCCCGATTGGAGACGGATCTACGAGCAGTACTTC. It codes for CASSLANPDWRRIYEQYF.